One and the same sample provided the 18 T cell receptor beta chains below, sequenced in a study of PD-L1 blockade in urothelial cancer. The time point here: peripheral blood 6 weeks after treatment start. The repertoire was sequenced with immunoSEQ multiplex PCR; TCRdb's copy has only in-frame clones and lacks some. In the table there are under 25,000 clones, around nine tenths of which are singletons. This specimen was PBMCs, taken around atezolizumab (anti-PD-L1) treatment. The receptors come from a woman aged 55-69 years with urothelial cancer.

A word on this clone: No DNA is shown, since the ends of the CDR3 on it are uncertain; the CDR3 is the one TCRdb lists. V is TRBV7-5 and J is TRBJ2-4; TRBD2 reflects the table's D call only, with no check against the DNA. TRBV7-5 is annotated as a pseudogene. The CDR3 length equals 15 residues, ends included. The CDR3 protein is CARSFASGNKNIQYF.

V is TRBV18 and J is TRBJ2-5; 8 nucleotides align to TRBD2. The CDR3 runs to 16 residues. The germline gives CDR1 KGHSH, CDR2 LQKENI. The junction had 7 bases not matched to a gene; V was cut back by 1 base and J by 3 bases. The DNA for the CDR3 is TGTGCCAGCTCACCACGCCGGGGGGGAGGTGAAGAGACCCAGTACTTC. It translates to CASSPRRGGGEETQYF.

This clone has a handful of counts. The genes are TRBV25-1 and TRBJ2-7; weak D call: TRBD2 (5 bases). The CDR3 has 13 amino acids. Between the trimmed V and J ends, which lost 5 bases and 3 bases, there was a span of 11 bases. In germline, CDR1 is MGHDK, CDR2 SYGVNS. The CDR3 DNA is TGTGCCAGCAGTCGGGGTCTGGACTACGAGCAGTACTTC. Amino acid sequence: CASSRGLDYEQYF.

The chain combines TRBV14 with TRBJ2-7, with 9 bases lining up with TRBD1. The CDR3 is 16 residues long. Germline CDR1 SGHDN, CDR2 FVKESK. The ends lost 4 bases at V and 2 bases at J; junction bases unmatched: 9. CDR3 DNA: TGTGCCAGCAGCCCGTACTACCGGGACAGGGCCTACGAGCAGTACTTC. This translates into CASSPYYRDRAYEQYF.

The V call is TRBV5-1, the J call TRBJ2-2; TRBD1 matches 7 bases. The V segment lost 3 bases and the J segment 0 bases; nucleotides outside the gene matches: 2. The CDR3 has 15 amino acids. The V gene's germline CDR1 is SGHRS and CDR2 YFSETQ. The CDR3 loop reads CASSWDRTNTGELFF. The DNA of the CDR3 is TGCGCCAGCAGCTGGGACAGAACGAACACCGGGGAGCTGTTTTTT. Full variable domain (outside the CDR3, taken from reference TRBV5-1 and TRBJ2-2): KAGVTQTPRYLIKTRGQQVTLSCSPISGHRSVSWYQQTPGQGLQFLFEYFSETQRNKGNFPGRFSGRQFSNSRSEMNVSTLELGDSALYLCASSWDRTNTGELFFGEGSRLTVL.

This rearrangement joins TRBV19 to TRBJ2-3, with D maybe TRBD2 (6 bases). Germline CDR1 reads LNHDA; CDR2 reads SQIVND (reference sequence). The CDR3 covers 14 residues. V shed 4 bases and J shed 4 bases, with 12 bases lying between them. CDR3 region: CASSTPGDSDTQYF. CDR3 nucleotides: TGTGCCAGTAGTACCCCGGGAGACTCAGATACGCAGTATTTT.

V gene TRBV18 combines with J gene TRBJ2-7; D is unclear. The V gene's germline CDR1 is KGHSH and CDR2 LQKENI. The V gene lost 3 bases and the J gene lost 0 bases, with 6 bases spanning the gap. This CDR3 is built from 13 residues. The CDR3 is CASSPGASYEQYF. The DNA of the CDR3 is TGTGCCAGCTCACCTGGAGCCTCCTACGAGCAGTACTTC.

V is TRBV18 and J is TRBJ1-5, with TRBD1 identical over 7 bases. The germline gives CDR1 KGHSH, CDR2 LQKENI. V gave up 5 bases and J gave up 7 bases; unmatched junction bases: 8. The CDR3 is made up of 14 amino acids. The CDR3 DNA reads TGTGCCAGCTCAGCAGAGACAGGGAACCAGCCCCAGCATTTT. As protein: CASSAETGNQPQHF.

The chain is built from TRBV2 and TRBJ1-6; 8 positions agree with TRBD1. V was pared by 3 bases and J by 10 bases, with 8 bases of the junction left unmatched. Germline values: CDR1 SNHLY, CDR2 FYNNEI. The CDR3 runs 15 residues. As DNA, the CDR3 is TGTGCCAGCAGTGATCAGGGGGCCGGGACCTCACCCCTCCACTTT. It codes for CASSDQGAGTSPLHF.

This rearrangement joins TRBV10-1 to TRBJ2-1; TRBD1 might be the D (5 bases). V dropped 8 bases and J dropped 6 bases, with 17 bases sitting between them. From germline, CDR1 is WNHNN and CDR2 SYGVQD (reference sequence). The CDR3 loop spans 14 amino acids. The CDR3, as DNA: TGCGCCAGCGATAATTTAGGGGCACGCAATGAGCAGTTCTTC. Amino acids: CASDNLGARNEQFF.

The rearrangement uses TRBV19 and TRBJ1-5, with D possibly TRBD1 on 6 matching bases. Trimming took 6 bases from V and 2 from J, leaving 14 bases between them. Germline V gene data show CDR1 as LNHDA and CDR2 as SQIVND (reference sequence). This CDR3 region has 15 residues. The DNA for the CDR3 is TGTGCCAGTAGGGGAACAGGGAGGGGCAATCAGCCCCAGCATTTT. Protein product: CASRGTGRGNQPQHF.

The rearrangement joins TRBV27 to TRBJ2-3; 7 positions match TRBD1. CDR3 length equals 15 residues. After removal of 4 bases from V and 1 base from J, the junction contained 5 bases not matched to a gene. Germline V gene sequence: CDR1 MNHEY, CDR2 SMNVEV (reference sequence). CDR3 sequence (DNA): TGTGCCAGCAGTTCTTTTACAGGGGGCACAGATACGCAGTATTTT. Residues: CASSSFTGGTDTQYF.

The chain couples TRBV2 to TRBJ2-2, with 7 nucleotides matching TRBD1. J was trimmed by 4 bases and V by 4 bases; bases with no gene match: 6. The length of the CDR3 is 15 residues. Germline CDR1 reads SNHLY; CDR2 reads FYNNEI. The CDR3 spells CASSVEGAGTGELFF. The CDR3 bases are TGTGCCAGCAGTGTCGAGGGGGCGGGCACCGGGGAGCTGTTTTTT.

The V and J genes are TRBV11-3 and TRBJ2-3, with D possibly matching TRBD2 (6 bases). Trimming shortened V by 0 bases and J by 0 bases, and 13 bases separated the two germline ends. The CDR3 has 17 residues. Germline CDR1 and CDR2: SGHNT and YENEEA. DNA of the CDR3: TGTGCCAGCAGCTTAGATGGTAGCGGTCCTAGCACAGATACGCAGTATTTT. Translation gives CASSLDGSGPSTDTQYF. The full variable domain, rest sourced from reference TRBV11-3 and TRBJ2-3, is EAGVVQSPRYKIIEKKQPVAFWCNPISGHNTLYWYLQNLGQGPELLIRYENEEAVDDSQLPKDRFSAERLKGVDSTLKIQPAELGDSAVYLCASSLDGSGPSTDTQYFGPGTRLTVL.

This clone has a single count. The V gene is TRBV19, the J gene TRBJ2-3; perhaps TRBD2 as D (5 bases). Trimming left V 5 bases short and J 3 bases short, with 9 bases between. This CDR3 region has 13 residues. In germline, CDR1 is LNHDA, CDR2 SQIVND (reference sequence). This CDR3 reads CASSPTSTDTQYF. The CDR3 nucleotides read TGTGCCAGTAGTCCTACTAGTACAGATACGCAGTATTTT.

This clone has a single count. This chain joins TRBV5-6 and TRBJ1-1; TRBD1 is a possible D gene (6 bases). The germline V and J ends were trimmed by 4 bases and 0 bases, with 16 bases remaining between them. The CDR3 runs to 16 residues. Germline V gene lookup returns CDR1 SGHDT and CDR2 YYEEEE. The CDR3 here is CASSPYGGPVNTEAFF. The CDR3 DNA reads TGTGCCAGCAGCCCCTACGGGGGGCCAGTGAACACTGAAGCTTTCTTT.

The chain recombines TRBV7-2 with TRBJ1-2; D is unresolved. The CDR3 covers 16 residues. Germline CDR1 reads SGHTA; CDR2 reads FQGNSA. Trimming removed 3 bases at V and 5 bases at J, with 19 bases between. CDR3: CASSFISTQPRYGYTF. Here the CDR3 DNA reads TGTGCCAGCAGCTTTATTTCTACCCAACCTAGGTATGGCTACACCTTC.

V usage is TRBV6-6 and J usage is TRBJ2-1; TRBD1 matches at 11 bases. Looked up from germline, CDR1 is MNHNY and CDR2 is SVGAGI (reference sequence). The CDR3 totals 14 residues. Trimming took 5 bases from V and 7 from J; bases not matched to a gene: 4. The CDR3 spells CASSRGQGGNEQFF. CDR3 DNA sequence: TGTGCCAGCAGTCGGGGACAGGGGGGGAATGAGCAGTTCTTC.